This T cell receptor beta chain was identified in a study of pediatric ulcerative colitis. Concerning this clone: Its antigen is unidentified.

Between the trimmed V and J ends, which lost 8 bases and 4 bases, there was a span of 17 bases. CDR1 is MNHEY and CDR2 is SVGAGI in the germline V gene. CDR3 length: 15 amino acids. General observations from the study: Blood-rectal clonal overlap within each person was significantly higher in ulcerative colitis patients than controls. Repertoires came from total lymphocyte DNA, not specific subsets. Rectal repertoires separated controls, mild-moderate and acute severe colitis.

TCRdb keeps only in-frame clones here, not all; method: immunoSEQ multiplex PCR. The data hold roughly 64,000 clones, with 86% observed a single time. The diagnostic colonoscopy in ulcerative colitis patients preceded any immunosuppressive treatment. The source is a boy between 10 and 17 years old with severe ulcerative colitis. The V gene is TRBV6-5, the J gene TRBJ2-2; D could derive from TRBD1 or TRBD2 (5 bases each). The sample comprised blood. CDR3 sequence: CASSRPGAGTGELFF. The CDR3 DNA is TGTGCCAGCTCCCGACCCGGGGCCGGCACCGGGGAGCTGTTTTTT.